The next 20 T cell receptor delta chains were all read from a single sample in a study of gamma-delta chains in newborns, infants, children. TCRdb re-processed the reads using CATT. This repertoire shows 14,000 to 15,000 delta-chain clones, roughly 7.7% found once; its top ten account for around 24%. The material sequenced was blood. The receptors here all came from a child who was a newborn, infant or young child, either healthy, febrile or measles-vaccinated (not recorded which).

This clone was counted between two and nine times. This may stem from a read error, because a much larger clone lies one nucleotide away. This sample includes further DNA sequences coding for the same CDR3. In DNA, the CDR3 is TGTGCCTGTGACAATACTGGGGGATACCACTCCTGGGACACCCGACAGATGTTTTTC. Protein product: CACDNTGGYHSWDTRQMFF. The rearrangement joins TRDV2 to TRDJ3, with TRDD3 matching 12 bases. V shed 2 bases, J shed 0 bases, and the junction held 4 bases outside the gene matches. The CDR3 has 19 residues. Germline V gene data show CDR1 as GEAIGNYY and CDR2 as EKD.

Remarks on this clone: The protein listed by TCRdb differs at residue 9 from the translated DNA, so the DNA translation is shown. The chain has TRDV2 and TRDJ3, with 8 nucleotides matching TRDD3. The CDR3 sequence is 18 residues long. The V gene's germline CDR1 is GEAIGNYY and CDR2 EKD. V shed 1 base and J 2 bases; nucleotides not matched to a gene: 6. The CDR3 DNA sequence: TGTGCCTGTGACACGGGCTGGGGGAGAACCTGGGACACCCGACAGATGTTTTTC. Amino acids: CACDTGWGRTWDTRQMFF.

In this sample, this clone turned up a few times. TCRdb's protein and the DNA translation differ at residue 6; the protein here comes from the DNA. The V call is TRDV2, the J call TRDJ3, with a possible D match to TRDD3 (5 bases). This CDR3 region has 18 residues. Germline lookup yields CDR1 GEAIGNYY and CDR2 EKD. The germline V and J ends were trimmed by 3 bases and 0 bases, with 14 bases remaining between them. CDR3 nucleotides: TGTGCCTGTGACGGACCGGGGGCGAGCTCCTGGGACACCCGACAGATGTTTTTC. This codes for CACDGPGASSWDTRQMFF.

The CDR3 loop is CACDTLGLGDTLRSSWDTRQMFF. DNA of the CDR3: TGTGCCTGTGACACGCTTGGACTGGGGGATACATTGCGGAGCTCCTGGGACACCCGACAGATGTTTTTC. The chain employs TRDV2 and TRDJ3; 12 positions agree with TRDD3. The CDR3 runs 23 residues. V lost 1 base, J lost 0 bases, and 15 bases stayed unmatched. Germline V gene data show CDR1 as GEAIGNYY and CDR2 as EKD.

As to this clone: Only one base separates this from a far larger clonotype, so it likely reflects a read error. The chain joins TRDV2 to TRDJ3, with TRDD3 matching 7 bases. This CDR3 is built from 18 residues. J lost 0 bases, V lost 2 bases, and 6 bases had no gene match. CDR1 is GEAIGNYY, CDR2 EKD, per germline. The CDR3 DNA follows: TGTGCCTGTGACAATACTGGGGAATACTCCTGGGACACCCGACAGATGTTTTTC. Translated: CACDNTGEYSWDTRQMFF.

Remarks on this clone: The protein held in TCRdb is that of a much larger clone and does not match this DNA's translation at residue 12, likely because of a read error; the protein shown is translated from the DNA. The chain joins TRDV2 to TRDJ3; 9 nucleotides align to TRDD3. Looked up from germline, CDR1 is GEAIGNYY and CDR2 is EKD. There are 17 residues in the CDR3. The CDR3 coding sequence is TGTGCCTGTGACATACTGGGGGACTCCTGGGACGCCCGACAGATGTTTTTC. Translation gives CACDILGDSWDARQMFF.

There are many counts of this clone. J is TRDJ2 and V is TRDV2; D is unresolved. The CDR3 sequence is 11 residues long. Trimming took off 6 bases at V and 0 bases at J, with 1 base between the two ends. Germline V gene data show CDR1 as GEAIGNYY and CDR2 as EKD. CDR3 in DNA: TGTGCCTGTACTTTGACAGCACAACTCTTCTTT. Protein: CACTLTAQLFF.

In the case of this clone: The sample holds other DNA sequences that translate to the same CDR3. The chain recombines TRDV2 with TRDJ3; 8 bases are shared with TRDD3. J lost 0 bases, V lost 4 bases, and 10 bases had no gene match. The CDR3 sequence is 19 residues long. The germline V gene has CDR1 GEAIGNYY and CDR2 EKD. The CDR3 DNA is TGTGCCTGTGATTCTACTGGGGGTCCTAGCTCCTGGGACACCCGACAGATGTTTTTC. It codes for CACDSTGGPSSWDTRQMFF.

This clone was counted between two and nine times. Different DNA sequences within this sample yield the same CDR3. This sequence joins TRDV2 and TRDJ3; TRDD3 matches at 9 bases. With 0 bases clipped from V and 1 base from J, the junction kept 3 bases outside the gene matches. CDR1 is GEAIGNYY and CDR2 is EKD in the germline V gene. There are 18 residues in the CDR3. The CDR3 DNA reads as TGTGCCTGTGACACCTGGGGGATAGGGTCCTGGGACACCCGACAGATGTTTTTC. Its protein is CACDTWGIGSWDTRQMFF.

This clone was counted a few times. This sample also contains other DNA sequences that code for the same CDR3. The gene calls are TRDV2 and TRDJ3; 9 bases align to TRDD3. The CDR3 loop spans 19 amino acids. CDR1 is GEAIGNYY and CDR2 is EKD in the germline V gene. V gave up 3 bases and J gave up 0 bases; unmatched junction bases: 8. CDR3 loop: CACDSLLGDSSWDTRQMFF. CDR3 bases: TGTGCCTGTGACTCCCTACTGGGGGACAGCTCCTGGGACACCCGACAGATGTTTTTC.

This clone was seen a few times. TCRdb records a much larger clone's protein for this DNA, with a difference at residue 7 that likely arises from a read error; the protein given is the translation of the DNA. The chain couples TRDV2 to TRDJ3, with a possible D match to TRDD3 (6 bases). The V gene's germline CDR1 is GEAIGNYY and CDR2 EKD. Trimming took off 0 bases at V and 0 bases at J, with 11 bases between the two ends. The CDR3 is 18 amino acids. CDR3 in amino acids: CACDTVPGDSWDTRQMFF. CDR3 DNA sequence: TGTGCCTGTGACACCGTACCGGGGGACTCCTGGGACACCCGACAGATGTTTTTC.

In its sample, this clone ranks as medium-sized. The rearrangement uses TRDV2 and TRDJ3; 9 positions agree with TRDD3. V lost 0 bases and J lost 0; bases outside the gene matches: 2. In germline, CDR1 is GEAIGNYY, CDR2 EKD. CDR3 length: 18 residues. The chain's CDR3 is CACDTGGYYSWDTRQMFF. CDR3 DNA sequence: TGTGCCTGTGACACCGGGGGATACTACTCCTGGGACACCCGACAGATGTTTTTC.

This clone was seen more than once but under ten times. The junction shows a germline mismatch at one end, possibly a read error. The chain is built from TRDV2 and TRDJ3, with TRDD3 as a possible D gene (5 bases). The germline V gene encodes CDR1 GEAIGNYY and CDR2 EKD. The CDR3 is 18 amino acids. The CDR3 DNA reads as TGTGCCTGTGACATACTGGAGGATAACTCTTGGGACACCCGACAGATGATTTTC. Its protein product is CACDILEDNSWDTRQMIF.

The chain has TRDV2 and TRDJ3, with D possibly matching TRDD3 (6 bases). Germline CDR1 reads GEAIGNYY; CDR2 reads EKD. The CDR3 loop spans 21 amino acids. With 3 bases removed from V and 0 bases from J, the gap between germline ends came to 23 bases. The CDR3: CACDSKGIGYPSSWDTRQMFF. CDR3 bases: TGTGCCTGTGACTCGAAGGGGATTGGATACCCAAGCTCCTGGGACACCCGACAGATGTTTTTC.

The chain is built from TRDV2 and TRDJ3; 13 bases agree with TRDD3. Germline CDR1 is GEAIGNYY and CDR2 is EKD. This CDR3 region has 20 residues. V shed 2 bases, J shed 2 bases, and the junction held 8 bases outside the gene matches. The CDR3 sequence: CACDKIRTGGYAWDTRQMFF. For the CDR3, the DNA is TGTGCCTGTGACAAAATAAGGACTGGGGGATACGCCTGGGACACCCGACAGATGTTTTTC.

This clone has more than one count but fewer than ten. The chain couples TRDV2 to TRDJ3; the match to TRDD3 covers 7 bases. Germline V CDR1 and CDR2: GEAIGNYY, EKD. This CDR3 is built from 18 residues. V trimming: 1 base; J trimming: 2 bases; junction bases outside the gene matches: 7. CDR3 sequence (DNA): TGTGCCTGTGACACGGGATACCCGACGCCCTGGGACACCCGACAGATGTTTTTC. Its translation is CACDTGYPTPWDTRQMFF.

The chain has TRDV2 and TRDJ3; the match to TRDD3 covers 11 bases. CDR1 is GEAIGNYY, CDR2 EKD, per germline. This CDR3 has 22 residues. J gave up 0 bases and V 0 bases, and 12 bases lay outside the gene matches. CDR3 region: CACDTPGLGDTSSSWDTRQMFF. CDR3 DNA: TGTGCCTGTGACACCCCGGGTCTGGGGGATACATCCAGCTCCTGGGACACCCGACAGATGTTTTTC.

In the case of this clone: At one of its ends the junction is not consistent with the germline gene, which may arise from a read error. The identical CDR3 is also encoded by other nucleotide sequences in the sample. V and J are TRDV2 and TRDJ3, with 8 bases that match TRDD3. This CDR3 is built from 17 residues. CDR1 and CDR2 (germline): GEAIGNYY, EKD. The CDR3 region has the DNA TGTGCCTGTGACACCTGGGGGATTTCCTTGGACACCCGACAGATGTTTTTC. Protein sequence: CACDTWGISLDTRQMFF.

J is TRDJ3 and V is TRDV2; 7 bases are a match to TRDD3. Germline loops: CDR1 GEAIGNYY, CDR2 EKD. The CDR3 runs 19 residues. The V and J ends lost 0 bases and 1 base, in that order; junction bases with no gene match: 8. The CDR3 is CACDTVLGADSWDTRQMFF. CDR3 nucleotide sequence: TGTGCCTGTGACACCGTCCTGGGGGCCGATTCCTGGGACACCCGACAGATGTTTTTC.

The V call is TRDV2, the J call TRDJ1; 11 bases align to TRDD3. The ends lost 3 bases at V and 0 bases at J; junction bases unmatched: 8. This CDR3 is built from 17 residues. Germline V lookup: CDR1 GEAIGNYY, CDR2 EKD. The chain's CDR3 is CACDVLGDIRDTDKLIF. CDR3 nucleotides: TGTGCCTGTGACGTACTGGGGGATATAAGGGACACCGATAAACTCATCTTT.